A selection of T cell receptor beta chains follows, all from one sample in a study of blood T cell repertoires in COVID-19. TCRdb's table, derived via immunoSEQ multiplex PCR, lists solely in-frame clones and lacks some. The data hold some 190,000 clones, with around 90% observed a single time. The sample was peripheral blood. These receptors all come from a man aged 18 to 30 with active or convalescent COVID-19. CDR3s include the opening cysteine and the closing phenylalanine or tryptophan. Clone sizes are given selectively: once, few, many, or a class where the clone is expanded.

CAISEGGALTQPQHF	TRBV10-3	TRBJ1-5	.
CASSYFPGESYEQYF	TRBV6-5	TRBJ2-7	.
CAWLTDNSPLHF	TRBV30	TRBJ1-6	.
CASSPQTSGSTHEQYF	TRBV19	TRBJ2-7	few
CASSWASNTGELFF	TRBV9	TRBJ2-2	.
CASSYVEGDGYTF	TRBV6-5	TRBJ1-2	.
CAISEQGKDGYTF	TRBV10-3	TRBJ1-2	.
CASSPSRGTGANVLTF	TRBV9	TRBJ2-6	.
CASSLESGSGYNEQFF	TRBV7-8	TRBJ2-1	.
CASSLDLAGYEQYF	TRBV11-2	TRBJ2-7	.
CASSPNLASDEQYF	TRBV7-9	TRBJ2-7	.
CASTLSGQGGNTIYF	TRBV19	TRBJ1-3	.
CASSLGSGTRVGNEQFF	TRBV5-1	TRBJ2-1	.